The 26 T cell receptor beta chains given below trace back to one sample, sequenced in a study of cytomegalovirus exposure and HLA in healthy donors. Assay used: immunoSEQ multiplex PCR; TCRdb lists only in-frame clones, some missing. The table has around 190,000 clones, approximately 86% seen once. The sequenced sample consisted of PBMCs. Receptors originate from a man younger than 45 in good health and CMV-seropositive.

The V call is TRBV18, the J call TRBJ1-6, with 8 bases lining up with TRBD1. Trimming at V came to 2 bases and at J to 8 bases, leaving 5 bases not matched to a gene. CDR3 length: 15 residues. Germline assignment: CDR1 KGHSH and CDR2 LQKENI. The DNA of the CDR3 is TGTGCCAGCTCACCAGACAGGGGAACAGATTCACCCCTCCACTTT. This gives the protein CASSPDRGTDSPLHF.

This clone was seen a single time. The chain is built from TRBV28 and TRBJ1-2, with D tentatively TRBD1 (5 bases). V lost 6 bases to trimming and J lost 3 bases, with 11 bases between them. This CDR3 comprises 13 residues. Germline V gene lookup returns CDR1 MDHEN and CDR2 SYDVKM. CDR3 nucleotides: TGTGCCAGCAGAGTAGGGGCCCACTATGGCTACACCTTC. It translates to CASRVGAHYGYTF.

The CDR3 DNA reads TGTGCCAGCAGCCTCCGGGACGGCTATGGCTACACCTTC. Protein: CASSLRDGYGYTF. The chain joins TRBV6-5 to TRBJ1-2; a possible D gene is TRBD1 (5 bases). The CDR3 is made up of 13 amino acids. Trimming removed 6 bases from V and 4 bases from J, with 12 bases in between. The germline V gene has CDR1 MNHEY and CDR2 SVGAGI.

This chain connects TRBV7-2 to TRBJ1-3; 10 bases map to TRBD1. Losses at the gene ends were 7 bases for V and 4 bases for J; bases not matched to a gene: 7. CDR1 and CDR2 from the germline V gene are SGHTA and FQGNSA. The CDR3 extends over 15 amino acids. CDR3 protein: CASIADRGRGNTIYF. CDR3 nucleotides: TGTGCCAGCATCGCCGACAGGGGGCGCGGAAACACCATATATTTT. Full variable domain (rest looked up from reference TRBV7-2 and TRBJ1-3): GAGVSQSPSNKVTEKGKDVELRCDPISGHTALYWYRQSLGQGLEFLIYFQGNSAPDKSGLPSDRFSAERTGGSVSTLTIQRTQQEDSAVYLCASIADRGRGNTIYFGEGSWLTVV.

This clone was counted once. The chain couples TRBV6-1 to TRBJ1-5, with 8 bases matching TRBD1. V trimming: 6 bases; J trimming: 0 bases; junction bases outside the gene matches: 4. There are 15 residues in the CDR3. CDR1 and CDR2 from the germline V gene are MNHNS and SASEGT. Here the CDR3 DNA reads TGTGCCAGCAGCGAACAGGGGGATAGCAATCAGCCCCAGCATTTT. Its protein is CASSEQGDSNQPQHF.

V is TRBV14 and J is TRBJ2-7; 9 bases line up with TRBD1. This CDR3 is built from 16 residues. The germline V gene encodes CDR1 SGHDN and CDR2 FVKESK. V dropped 3 bases and J dropped 5; count of bases not matched to a gene: 11. The CDR3 DNA sequence: TGTGCCAGCAGCCACAAGTCCGGGACAGGGTTCCACGAGCAGTACTTC. Encoded protein: CASSHKSGTGFHEQYF. Full variable domain (outside the CDR3, taken from reference TRBV14 and TRBJ2-7): EAGVTQFPSHSVIEKGQTVTLRCDPISGHDNLYWYRRVMGKEIKFLLHFVKESKQDESGMPNNRFLAERTGGTYSTLKVQPAELEDSGVYFCASSHKSGTGFHEQYFGPGTRLTVT.

V and J are TRBV7-3 and TRBJ2-1; 7 positions agree with TRBD2. This CDR3 has 16 residues. In germline, CDR1 is SGHTA, CDR2 FQGTGA. V lost 5 bases, J lost 2 bases, and 9 bases stayed unmatched. CDR3 loop: CASSPYGGGTYNEQFF. The CDR3 coding sequence is TGTGCCAGCAGCCCATACGGGGGAGGGACCTACAATGAGCAGTTCTTC.

In DNA, the CDR3 is TGTGCCAGCACCCAAACTAGCGGGGGGGTCTGGGATACGCAGTATTTT. Its protein is CASTQTSGGVWDTQYF. The chain is built from TRBV7-8 and TRBJ2-3; 13 bases align to TRBD2. J lost 6 bases, V lost 7 bases, and 10 bases had no gene match. CDR3 length: 16 residues. Germline V gives CDR1 SGHVS, CDR2 FQNEAQ.

This clone turned up a few times. The gene calls are TRBV11-2 and TRBJ2-7; 7 positions match TRBD1. Per the germline V gene, CDR1 is SGHAT and CDR2 is FQNNGV. This CDR3 region has 14 residues. Germline trimming cut 1 base from V and 5 bases from J; bases unmatched to any gene: 5. CDR3 in DNA: TGTGCCAGCAGCTTAGTTACAGGGGCTCACGAGCAGTACTTC. Its translation is CASSLVTGAHEQYF.

The chain has TRBV27 and TRBJ1-1; 7 bases agree with TRBD1. Germline V lookup: CDR1 MNHEY, CDR2 SMNVEV (reference sequence). V was pared by 3 bases and J by 1 base, with 2 bases of the junction left unmatched. The CDR3 is 14 amino acids. The CDR3 reads CASSLGQKNTEAFF. CDR3 bases: TGTGCCAGCAGTTTGGGACAGAAGAACACTGAAGCTTTCTTT.

The chain joins TRBV12-5 to TRBJ1-5, with 7 bases fitting TRBD1. The V and J ends lost 3 bases and 5 bases, in that order; junction bases with no gene match: 1. This CDR3 is built from 13 residues. From germline, CDR1 is LGHNT and CDR2 FRNRAP. The CDR3: CASGFDRDQPQHF. The DNA of the CDR3 is TGTGCTAGTGGTTTTGACAGGGATCAGCCCCAGCATTTT. Complete variable domain (other parts from reference TRBV12-5 and TRBJ1-5): DARVTQTPRHKVTEMGQEVTMRCQPILGHNTVFWYRQTMMQGLELLAYFRNRAPLDDSGMPKDRFSAEMPDATLATLKIQPSEPRDSAVYFCASGFDRDQPQHFGDGTRLSIL.

The chain uses TRBV19 and TRBJ2-7; 8 nucleotides align to TRBD1. The germline gives CDR1 LNHDA, CDR2 SQIVND (reference sequence). With 7 bases clipped from V and 3 bases from J, the junction kept 14 bases outside the gene matches. This CDR3 contains 16 residues. The CDR3 region is CASTQTAGTGFYEQYF. The CDR3 bases are TGTGCCAGTACCCAAACGGCCGGGACAGGCTTCTACGAGCAGTACTTC.

J is TRBJ2-1 and V is TRBV7-6, with 9 bases fitting TRBD1. Germline assignment: CDR1 SGHVS and CDR2 FNYEAQ. This CDR3 is 15 amino acids long. The junction had 13 bases not matched to a gene; V was cut back by 7 bases and J by 9 bases. In DNA, the CDR3 is TGTGCCAGCACCGTGACAGGGGGACCCTCCAGTGAGCAGTTCTTC. It yields the protein CASTVTGGPSSEQFF.

This rearrangement joins TRBV7-3 to TRBJ2-5; 9 nucleotides align to TRBD2. V lost 5 bases, J lost 2 bases, and 6 bases stayed unmatched. There are 15 residues in the CDR3. CDR1 and CDR2 from the germline V gene are SGHTA and FQGTGA. The CDR3 spells CASSPLAGYQETQYF. The CDR3 DNA reads as TGTGCCAGCAGCCCGCTAGCGGGGTATCAAGAGACCCAGTACTTC. Filled out from reference TRBV7-3 and TRBJ2-5, the complete variable domain reads GAGVSQTPSNKVTEKGKYVELRCDPISGHTALYWYRQSLGQGPEFLIYFQGTGAADDSGLPNDRFFAVRPEGSVSTLKIQRTERGDSAVYLCASSPLAGYQETQYFGPGTRLLVL.

The rearrangement joins TRBV2 to TRBJ2-1, with D hard to call. The germline V gene has CDR1 SNHLY and CDR2 FYNNEI. The CDR3 totals 12 residues. Deletions cut 11 bases from V and 4 bases from J, with 12 bases between. The DNA of the CDR3 is TGTGCCGGCCACGGAGAGTACAATGAGCAGTTCTTC. It codes for CAGHGEYNEQFF.

This chain joins TRBV7-2 and TRBJ1-1, with 8 bases identical to TRBD1. The CDR3 totals 16 residues. The V gene's germline CDR1 is SGHTA and CDR2 FQGNSA. V lost 2 bases, J lost 0 bases, and 5 bases stayed unmatched. The CDR3 bases are TGTGCCAGCAGCTTATTCAGGGGGCCTGTGAACACTGAAGCTTTCTTT. It yields the protein CASSLFRGPVNTEAFF.

The gene calls are TRBV7-9 and TRBJ2-2, with TRBD1 as a possible D gene (6 bases). The CDR3 sequence is 15 residues long. With 3 bases removed from V and 0 bases from J, the gap between germline ends came to 8 bases. Per the germline V gene, CDR1 is SEHNR and CDR2 is FQNEAQ (reference sequence). The CDR3: CASSLDSSNTGELFF. The DNA for the CDR3 is TGTGCCAGCAGCTTGGACAGTTCGAACACCGGGGAGCTGTTTTTT.

The CDR3 nucleotides are TGTGCCAGCAGAAGGGAGGTTCTCGCTGAAGCTTTCTTT. Residues: CASRREVLAEAFF. The chain couples TRBV6-5 to TRBJ1-1; D is uncertain. Trimming removed 6 bases from V and 6 bases from J, with 14 bases in between. CDR1 and CDR2 from the germline V gene are MNHEY and SVGAGI. This CDR3 region has 13 residues.

This chain joins TRBV19 and TRBJ2-7, with 8 positions matching TRBD2. V was pared by 3 bases and J by 4 bases, with 14 bases of the junction left unmatched. The CDR3 loop spans 17 amino acids. Germline CDR1 LNHDA, CDR2 SQIVND (reference sequence). CDR3 region: CASSIGRGAVPSYEQYF. In DNA form, the CDR3 reads TGTGCCAGTAGTATTGGGCGGGGGGCTGTTCCGTCGTACGAGCAGTACTTC.

The rearrangement joins TRBV11-3 to TRBJ2-7; D possibly matches TRBD1 or TRBD2 (5 bases each). The germline CDR1 and CDR2 sequences are SGHNT and YENEEA. V was shortened by 5 bases and J by 2 bases, with 13 bases between the two germline ends. This CDR3 has 14 residues. The CDR3 region is CASSPRDEAYEQYF. DNA for the CDR3: TGTGCCAGCAGCCCTCGGGACGAAGCCTACGAGCAGTACTTC.

This rearrangement joins TRBV4-1 to TRBJ1-5; 7 bases map to TRBD1. With 4 bases clipped from V and 6 bases from J, the junction kept 6 bases outside the gene matches. This CDR3 is 14 amino acids long. The germline V gene has CDR1 MGHRA and CDR2 YSYEKL. For the CDR3, the DNA is TGCGCCAGCAGCCCACAGGGGCCTAGTCAGCCCCAGCATTTT. This translates into CASSPQGPSQPQHF.

Remarks on this clone: Other DNA sequences in the same sample also yield this CDR3. The chain recombines TRBV6-5 with TRBJ2-7; perhaps TRBD1 as D (6 bases). The CDR3 contains 13 residues. Deletions cut 2 bases from V and 2 bases from J, with 7 bases between. Germline V gene sequence: CDR1 MNHEY, CDR2 SVGAGI. CDR3 in DNA: TGTGCCAGCAGTTACAACAGGGCCTACGAGCAGTACTTC. As protein: CASSYNRAYEQYF.

This clone appeared a single time. V is TRBV11-2 and J is TRBJ2-1, with TRBD2 matching over 8 bases. The germline CDR1 and CDR2 sequences are SGHAT and FQNNGV. The CDR3 runs to 16 residues. V gave up 1 base and J gave up 4 bases; unmatched junction bases: 6. The CDR3 coding sequence is TGTGCCAGCAGCTTAGTCACTAGCGGTGCATACAATGAGCAGTTCTTC. It codes for CASSLVTSGAYNEQFF.

CDR3: CASSPRSGGPLGGTQYF. In nucleotides, the CDR3 is TGTGCCAGCAGCCCCCGTAGCGGGGGGCCACTGGGAGGGACCCAGTACTTC. J is TRBJ2-5 and V is TRBV11-2; 10 nucleotides match TRBD2. The V gene end was trimmed by 5 bases and the J gene end by 7 bases; junction bases not matched to a gene: 16. CDR1 is SGHAT, CDR2 FQNNGV, per germline. The CDR3 extends over 17 amino acids.

The J gene is TRBJ1-1, the V gene TRBV7-9; the D is unclear. The CDR3 spans 15 residues. Trimming removed 4 bases at V and 5 bases at J, with 17 bases between. Germline V gene lookup returns CDR1 SEHNR and CDR2 FQNEAQ (reference sequence). CDR3 bases: TGTGCCAGCAGCTCCAATGCCGGGAGAGGAACTGAAGCTTTCTTT. Translated, it gives CASSSNAGRGTEAFF.

The V gene is TRBV11-2, the J gene TRBJ1-2; no clear D gene. V dropped 0 bases and J dropped 4 bases, with 12 bases sitting between them. Per the germline V gene, CDR1 is SGHAT and CDR2 is FQNNGV. The CDR3 totals 15 residues. The CDR3 sequence: CASSLDSYSSYGYTF. The CDR3 bases are TGTGCCAGCAGCTTAGATTCATATAGTAGCTATGGCTACACCTTC. The full variable domain, in which reference TRBV11-2 and TRBJ1-2 provide the parts outside the CDR3, is EAGVAQSPRYKIIEKRQSVAFWCNPISGHATLYWYQQILGQGPKLLIQFQNNGVVDDSQLPKDRFSAERLKGVDSTLKIQPAKLEDSAVYLCASSLDSYSSYGYTFGSGTRLTVV.